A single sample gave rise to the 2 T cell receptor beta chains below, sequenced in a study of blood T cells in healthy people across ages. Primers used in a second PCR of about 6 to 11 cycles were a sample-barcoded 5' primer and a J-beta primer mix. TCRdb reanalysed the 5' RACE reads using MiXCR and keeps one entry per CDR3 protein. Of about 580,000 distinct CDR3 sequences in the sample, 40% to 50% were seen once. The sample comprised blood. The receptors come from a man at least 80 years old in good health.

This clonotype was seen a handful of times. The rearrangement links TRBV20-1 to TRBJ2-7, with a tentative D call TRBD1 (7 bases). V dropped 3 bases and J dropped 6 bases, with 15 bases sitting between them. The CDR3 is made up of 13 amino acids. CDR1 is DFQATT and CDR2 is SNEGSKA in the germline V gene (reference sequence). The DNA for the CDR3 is TGCAGTGCTAGCTCCGGGACAGCGGGCGAGCAGTACTTC. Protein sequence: CSASSGTAGEQYF.

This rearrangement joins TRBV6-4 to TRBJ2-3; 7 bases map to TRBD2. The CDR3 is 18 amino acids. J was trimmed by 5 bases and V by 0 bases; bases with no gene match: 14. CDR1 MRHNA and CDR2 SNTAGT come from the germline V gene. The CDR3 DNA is TGTGCCAGCAGTGACTCGAGGCTGACTAGCCTTAGCGGAGATACGCAGTATTTT. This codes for CASSDSRLTSLSGDTQYF.